These 5 T cell receptor beta chains share one sample of origin, sequenced in a study of CD8+ T cells in alopecia areata. Sequencing templates came from extracted RNA that was reverse transcribed into cDNA. Method: immunoSEQ multiplex PCR; TCRdb's copy keeps in-frame clones and lacks some. The profile covers some 150,000 clones, with just over 65% appearing a single time and over 10% taken by the ten largest. The specimen comprised CD8+ T cells sorted from blood, sampled at week 0. These receptors all stem from a human donor with alopecia areata.

The chain links TRBV6-5 to TRBJ1-1, with D possibly being TRBD1 (5 bases). The CDR3 has 14 residues. The ends were cut back, 2 bases at V and 2 bases at J, with 9 bases in the middle. Germline assignment: CDR1 MNHEY and CDR2 SVGAGI. CDR3 in amino acids: CASSYGASNTEAFF. In DNA form, the CDR3 reads TGTGCCAGCAGTTACGGGGCATCTAACACTGAAGCTTTCTTT.

This clone showed up just a few times. This rearrangement joins TRBV19 to TRBJ2-1; the match to TRBD1 covers 10 bases. The CDR3 extends over 15 amino acids. CDR1 is LNHDA, CDR2 SQIVND, per germline (reference sequence). The J segment lost 6 bases and the V segment lost 6 bases, leaving 8 bases of the junction unmatched. The CDR3: CASSEDRGNLNEQFF. The CDR3 region has the DNA TGTGCCAGTAGCGAGGACAGGGGGAACCTCAATGAGCAGTTCTTC.

V gene TRBV5-1 combines with J gene TRBJ2-5; the match to TRBD1 covers 7 bases. Per germline, CDR1 SGHRS and CDR2 YFSETQ. Trimming at V came to 4 bases and at J to 1 base, leaving 4 bases not matched to a gene. The CDR3 sequence is 14 residues long. The CDR3 reads CASSTGTVQETQYF. CDR3 in DNA: TGCGCCAGCAGCACCGGGACAGTCCAAGAGACCCAGTACTTC.

Here the CDR3 reads CASRRRGNTGELFF. The CDR3 nucleotides read TGTGCCAGCAGACGCAGGGGAAACACCGGGGAGCTGTTTTTT. The gene calls are TRBV10-3 and TRBJ2-2, with D perhaps TRBD1 (6 bases). V was pared by 10 bases and J by 2 bases, with 14 bases between. Germline-derived CDR1 and CDR2 are ENHRY and SYGVKD. The CDR3 length is 14 residues.

The chain carries TRBV15 and TRBJ2-7; TRBD2 might be the D (6 bases). Germline values: CDR1 LNHNV, CDR2 YYDKDF (reference sequence). The CDR3 has 14 amino acids. Between the trimmed V and J ends, which lost 2 bases and 2 bases, there was a span of 10 bases. The CDR3 DNA reads TGTGCCACCAGCAGACCGGGAGCAGCCTACGAGCAGTACTTC. This encodes CATSRPGAAYEQYF.